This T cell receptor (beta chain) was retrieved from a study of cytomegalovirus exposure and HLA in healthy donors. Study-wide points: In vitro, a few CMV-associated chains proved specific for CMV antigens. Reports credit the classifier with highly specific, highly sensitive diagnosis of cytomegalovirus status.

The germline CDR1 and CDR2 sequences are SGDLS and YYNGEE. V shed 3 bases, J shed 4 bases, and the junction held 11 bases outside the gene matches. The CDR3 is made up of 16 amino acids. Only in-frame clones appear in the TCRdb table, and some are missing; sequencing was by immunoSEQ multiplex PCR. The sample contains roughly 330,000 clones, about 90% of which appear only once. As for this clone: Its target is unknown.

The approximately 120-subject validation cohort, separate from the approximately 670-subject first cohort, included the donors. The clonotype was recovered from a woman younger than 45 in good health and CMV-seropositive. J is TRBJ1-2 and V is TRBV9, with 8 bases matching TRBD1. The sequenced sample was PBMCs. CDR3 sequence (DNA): TGTGCCAGCAGCGCCTTCGACAGGGGCGGTCTCTATGGCTACACCTTC. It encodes CASSAFDRGGLYGYTF.